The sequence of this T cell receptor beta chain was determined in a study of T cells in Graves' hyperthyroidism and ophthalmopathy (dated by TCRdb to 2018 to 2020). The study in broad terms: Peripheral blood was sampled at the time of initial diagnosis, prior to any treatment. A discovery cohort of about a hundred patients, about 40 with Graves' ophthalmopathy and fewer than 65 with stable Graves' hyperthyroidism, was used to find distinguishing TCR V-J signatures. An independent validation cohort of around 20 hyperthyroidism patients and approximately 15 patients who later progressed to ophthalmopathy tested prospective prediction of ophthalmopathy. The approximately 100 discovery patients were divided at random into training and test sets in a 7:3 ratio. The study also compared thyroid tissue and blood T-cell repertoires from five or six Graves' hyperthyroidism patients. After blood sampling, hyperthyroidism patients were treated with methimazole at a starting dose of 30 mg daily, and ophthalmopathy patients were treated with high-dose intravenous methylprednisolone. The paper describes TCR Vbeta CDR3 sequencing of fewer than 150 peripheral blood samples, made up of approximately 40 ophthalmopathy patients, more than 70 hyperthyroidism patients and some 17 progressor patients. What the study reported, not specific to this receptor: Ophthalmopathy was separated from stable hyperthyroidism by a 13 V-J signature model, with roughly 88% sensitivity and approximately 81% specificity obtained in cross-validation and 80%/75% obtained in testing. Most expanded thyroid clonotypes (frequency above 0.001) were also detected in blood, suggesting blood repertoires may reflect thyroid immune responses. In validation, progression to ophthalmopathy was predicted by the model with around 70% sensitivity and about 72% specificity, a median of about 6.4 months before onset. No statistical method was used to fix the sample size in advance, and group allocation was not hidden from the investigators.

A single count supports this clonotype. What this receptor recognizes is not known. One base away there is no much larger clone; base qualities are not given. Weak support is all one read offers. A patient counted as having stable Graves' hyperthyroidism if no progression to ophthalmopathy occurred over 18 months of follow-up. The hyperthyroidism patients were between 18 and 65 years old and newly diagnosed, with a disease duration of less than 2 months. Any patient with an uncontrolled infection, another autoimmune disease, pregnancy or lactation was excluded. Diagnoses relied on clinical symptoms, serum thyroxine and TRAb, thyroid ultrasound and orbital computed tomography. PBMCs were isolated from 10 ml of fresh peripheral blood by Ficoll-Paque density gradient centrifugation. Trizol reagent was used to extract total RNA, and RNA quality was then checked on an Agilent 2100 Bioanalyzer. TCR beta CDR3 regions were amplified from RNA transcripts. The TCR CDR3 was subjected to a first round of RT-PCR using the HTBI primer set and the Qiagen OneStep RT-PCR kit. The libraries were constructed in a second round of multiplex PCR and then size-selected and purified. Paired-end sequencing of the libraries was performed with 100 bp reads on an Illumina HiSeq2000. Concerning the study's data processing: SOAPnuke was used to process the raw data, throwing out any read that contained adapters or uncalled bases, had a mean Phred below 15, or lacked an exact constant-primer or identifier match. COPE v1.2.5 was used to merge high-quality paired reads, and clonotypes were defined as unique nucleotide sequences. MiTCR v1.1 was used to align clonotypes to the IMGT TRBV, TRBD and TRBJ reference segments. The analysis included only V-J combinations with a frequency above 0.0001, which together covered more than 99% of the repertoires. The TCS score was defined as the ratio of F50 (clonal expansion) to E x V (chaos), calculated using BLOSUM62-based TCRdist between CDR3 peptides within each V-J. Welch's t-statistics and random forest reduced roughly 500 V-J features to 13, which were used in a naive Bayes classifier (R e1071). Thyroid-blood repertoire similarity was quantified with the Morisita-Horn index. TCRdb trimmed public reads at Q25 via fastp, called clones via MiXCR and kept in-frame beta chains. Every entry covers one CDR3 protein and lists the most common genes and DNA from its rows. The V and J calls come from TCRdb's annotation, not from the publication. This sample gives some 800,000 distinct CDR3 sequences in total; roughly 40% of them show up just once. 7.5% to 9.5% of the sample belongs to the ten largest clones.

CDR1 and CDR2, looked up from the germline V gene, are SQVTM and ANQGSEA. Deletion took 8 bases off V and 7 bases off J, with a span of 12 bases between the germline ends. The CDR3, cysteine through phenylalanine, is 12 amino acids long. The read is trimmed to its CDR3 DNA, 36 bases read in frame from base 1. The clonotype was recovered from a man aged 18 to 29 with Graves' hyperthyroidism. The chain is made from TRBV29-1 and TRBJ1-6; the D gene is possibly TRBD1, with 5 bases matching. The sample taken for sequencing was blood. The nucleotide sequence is TGCAGCTTCGGGACGGAAAATTCACCCCTCCACTTT. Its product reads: CSFGTENSPLHF. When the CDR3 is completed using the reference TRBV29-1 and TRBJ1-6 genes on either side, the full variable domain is SAVISQKPSRDICQRGTSLTIQCQVDSQVTMMFWYRQQPGQSLTLIATANQGSEATYESGFVIDKFPISRPNLTFSTLTVSNMSPEDSSIYLCSFGTENSPLHFGNGTRLTVT.